The present T cell receptor beta chain was sequenced within a study of T-cell reconstitution after alpha-beta-depleted transplantation in children. Notes on the study in general: Surviving thymic progenitors and recipient T cells were the source of high TCRbeta diversity at day 60 in some patients.

Germline loops: CDR1 MNHNS, CDR2 SASEGT. With 5 bases clipped from V and 0 bases from J, the junction kept 9 bases outside the gene matches. The CDR3 length is 17 residues. This clonotype has just a few counts. The antigen remains unidentified. TCRbeta library construction was performed incorporating unique molecular identifiers. TCRdb reprocessed the PCR reads via MiXCR and lists one record per CDR3 protein. The sample holds hundreds of thousands of distinct CDR3 sequences, 10% to 15% seen once. The receptor was derived from a male patient between 10 and 17 years old who had a stem cell transplant for acute myeloid leukemia, so the T cells may come from the graft donor. Sequencing used PBMCs, mostly from graft donor cells, obtained 360 days after TCRalphabeta/CD19-depleted stem cell transplant. The V and J genes are TRBV6-1 and TRBJ2-1; 8 bases fit TRBD1. The CDR3 coding sequence is TGTGCCAGCAGTCCATGGACAGGGCCCAGCTCCTACAATGAGCAGTTCTTC. Encoded protein: CASSPWTGPSSYNEQFF.